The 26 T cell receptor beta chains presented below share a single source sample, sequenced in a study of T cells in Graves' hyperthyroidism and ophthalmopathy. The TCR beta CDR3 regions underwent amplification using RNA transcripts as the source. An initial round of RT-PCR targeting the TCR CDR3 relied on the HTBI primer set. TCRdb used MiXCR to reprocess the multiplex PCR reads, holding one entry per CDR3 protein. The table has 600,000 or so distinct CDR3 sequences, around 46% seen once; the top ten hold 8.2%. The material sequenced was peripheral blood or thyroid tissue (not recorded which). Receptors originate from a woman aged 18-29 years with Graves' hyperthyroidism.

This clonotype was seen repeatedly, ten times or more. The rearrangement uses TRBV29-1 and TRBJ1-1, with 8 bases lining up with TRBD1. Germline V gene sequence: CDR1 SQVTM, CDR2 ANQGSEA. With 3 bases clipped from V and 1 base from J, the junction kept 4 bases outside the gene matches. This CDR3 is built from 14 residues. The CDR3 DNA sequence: TGCAGCGTTGATGTGACAGGGGAGAACACTGAAGCTTTCTTT. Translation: CSVDVTGENTEAFF.

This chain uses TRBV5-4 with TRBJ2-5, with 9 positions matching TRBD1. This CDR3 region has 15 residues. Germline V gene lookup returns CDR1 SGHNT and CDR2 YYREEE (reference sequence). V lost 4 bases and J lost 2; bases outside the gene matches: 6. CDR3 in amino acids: CASSGGQGIQETQYF. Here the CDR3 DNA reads TGTGCCAGCAGCGGGGGACAGGGAATACAAGAGACCCAGTACTTC.

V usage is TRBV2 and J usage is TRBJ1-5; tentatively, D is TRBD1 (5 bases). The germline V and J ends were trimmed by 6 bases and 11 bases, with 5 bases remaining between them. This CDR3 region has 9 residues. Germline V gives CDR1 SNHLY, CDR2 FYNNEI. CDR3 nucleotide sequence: TGTGCCAGCAGGGACACCCAGCATTTT. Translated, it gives CASRDTQHF.

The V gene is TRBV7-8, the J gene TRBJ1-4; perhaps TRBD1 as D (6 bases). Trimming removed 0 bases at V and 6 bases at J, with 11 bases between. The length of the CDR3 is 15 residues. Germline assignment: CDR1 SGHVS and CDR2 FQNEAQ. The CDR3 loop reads CASSLALGADEKLFF. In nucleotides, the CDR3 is TGTGCCAGCAGCTTAGCGCTGGGGGCCGATGAAAAACTGTTTTTT.

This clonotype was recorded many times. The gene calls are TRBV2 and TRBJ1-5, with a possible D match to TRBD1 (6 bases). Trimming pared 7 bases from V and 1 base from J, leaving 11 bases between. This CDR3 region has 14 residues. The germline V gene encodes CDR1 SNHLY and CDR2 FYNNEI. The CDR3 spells CASKWTESNQPQHF. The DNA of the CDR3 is TGTGCCAGCAAATGGACAGAAAGCAATCAGCCCCAGCATTTT.

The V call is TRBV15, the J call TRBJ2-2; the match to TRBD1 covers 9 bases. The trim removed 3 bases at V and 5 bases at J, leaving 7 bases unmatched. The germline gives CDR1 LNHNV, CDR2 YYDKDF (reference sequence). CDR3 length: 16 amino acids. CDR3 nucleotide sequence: TGTGCCACCAGCAGTGTCGGGACAGGGAGGACCGGGGAGCTGTTTTTT. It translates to CATSSVGTGRTGELFF.

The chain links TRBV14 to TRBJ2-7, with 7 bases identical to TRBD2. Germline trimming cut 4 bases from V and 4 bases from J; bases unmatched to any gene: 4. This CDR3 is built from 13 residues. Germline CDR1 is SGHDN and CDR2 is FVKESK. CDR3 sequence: CASSLRGDYEQYF. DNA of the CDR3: TGTGCCAGCAGCCTTCGGGGGGATTACGAGCAGTACTTC.

CDR3: CASSLQGPYSNQPQHF. CDR3 in DNA: TGTGCCAGCAGCCTACAGGGCCCCTATAGCAATCAGCCCCAGCATTTT. V usage is TRBV25-1 and J usage is TRBJ1-5; D may be TRBD1 (6 bases). This CDR3 is built from 16 residues. The germline V gene encodes CDR1 MGHDK and CDR2 SYGVNS. V lost 6 bases to trimming and J lost 0 bases, with 15 bases between them.

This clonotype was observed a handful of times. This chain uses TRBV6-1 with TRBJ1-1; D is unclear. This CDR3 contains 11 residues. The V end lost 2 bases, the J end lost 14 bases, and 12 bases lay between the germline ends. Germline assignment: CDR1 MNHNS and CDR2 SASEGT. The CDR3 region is CASSEYGRWFF. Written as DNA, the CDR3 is TGTGCCAGCAGTGAATACGGCAGGTGGTTCTTT.

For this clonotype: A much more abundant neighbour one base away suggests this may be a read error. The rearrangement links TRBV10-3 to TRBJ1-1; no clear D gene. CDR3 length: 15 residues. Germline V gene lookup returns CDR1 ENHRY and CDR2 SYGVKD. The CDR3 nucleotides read TGTGCCACCAGTGGAGAGACGCCCATGAACACTGAAGCTTTCTTT. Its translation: CATSGETPMNTEAFF.

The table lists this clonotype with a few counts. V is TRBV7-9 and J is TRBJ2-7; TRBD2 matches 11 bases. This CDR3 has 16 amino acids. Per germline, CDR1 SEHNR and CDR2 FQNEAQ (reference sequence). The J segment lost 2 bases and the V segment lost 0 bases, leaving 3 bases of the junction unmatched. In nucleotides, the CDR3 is TGTGCCAGCAGCTTAGCGGGACTAGCGGTCCCCTACGAGCAGTACTTC. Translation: CASSLAGLAVPYEQYF.

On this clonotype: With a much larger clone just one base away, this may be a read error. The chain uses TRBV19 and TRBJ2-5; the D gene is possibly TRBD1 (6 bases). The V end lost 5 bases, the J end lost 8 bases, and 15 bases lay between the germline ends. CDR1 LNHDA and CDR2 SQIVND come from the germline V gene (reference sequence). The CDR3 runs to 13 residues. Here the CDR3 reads CASSYTMDSTQYF. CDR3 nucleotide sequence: TGTGCCAGTAGTTATACCATGGACAGCACCCAGTACTTC.

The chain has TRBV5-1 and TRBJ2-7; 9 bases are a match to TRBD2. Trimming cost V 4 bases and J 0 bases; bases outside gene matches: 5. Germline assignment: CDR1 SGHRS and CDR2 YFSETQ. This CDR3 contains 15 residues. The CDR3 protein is CASSPASGISYEQYF. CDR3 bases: TGCGCCAGCAGCCCGGCTAGCGGGATCTCCTACGAGCAGTACTTC.

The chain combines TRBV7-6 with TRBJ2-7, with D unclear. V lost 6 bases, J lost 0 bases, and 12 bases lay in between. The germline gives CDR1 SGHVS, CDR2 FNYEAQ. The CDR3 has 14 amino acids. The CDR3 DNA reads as TGTGCCAGCAGTTACGTCTCGGACTCCTACGAGCAGTACTTC. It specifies CASSYVSDSYEQYF.

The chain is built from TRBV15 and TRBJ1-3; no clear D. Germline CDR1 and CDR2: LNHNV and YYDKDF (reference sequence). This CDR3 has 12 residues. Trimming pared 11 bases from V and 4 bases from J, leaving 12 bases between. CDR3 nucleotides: TGTGCCTCACAGACGGGGGGAAACACCATATATTTT. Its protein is CASQTGGNTIYF.

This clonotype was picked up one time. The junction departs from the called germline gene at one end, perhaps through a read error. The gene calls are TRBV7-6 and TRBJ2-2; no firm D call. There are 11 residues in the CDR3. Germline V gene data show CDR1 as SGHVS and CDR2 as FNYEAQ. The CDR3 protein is CASSTLRKLFF. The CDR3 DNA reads TGTGCTAGCAGCACCTTACGGAAGCTGTTTTTT.

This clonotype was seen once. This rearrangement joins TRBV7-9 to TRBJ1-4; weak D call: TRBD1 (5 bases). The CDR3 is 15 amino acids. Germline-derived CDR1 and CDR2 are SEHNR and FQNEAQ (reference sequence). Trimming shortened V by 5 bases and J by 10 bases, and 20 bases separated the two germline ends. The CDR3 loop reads CASSPLTGTEGKLFF. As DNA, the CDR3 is TGTGCCAGCAGCCCCCTGACCGGGACGGAGGGAAAACTGTTTTTT. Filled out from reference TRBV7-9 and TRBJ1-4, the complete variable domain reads DTGVSQNPRHKITKRGQNVTFRCDPISEHNRLYWYRQTLGQGPEFLTYFQNEAQLEKSRLLSDRFSAERPKGSFSTLEIQRTEQGDSAMYLCASSPLTGTEGKLFFGSGTQLSVL.

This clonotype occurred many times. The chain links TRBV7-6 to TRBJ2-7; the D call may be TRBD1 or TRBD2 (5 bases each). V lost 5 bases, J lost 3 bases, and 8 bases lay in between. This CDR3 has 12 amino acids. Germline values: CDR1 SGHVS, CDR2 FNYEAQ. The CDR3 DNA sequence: TGTGCCAGCAGCCGGGGCCTCTACGAGCAGTACTTC. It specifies CASSRGLYEQYF.

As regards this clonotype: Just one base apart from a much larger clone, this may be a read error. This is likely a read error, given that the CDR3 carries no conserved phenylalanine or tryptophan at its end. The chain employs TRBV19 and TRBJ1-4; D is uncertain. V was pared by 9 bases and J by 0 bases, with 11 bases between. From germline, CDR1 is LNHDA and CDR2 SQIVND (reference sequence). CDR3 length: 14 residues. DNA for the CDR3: TGTGCCAGCAGCGTCTCAGCAACTAATGAAAAACTGTTTCTT. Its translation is CASSVSATNEKLFL.

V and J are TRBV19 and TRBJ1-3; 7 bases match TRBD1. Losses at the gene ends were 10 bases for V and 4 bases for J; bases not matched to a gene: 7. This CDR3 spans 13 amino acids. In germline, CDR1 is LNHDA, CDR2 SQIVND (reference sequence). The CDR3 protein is CAIAGGRGNTIYF. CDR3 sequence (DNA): TGTGCCATAGCAGGGGGAAGGGGAAACACCATATATTTT.

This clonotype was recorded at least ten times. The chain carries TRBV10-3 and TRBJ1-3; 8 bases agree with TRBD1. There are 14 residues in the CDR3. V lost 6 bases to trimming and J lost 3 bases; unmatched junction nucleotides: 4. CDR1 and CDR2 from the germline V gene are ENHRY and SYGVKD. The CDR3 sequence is CAIRDREFGNTIYF. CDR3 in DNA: TGTGCCATCAGGGACAGGGAGTTTGGAAACACCATATATTTT.

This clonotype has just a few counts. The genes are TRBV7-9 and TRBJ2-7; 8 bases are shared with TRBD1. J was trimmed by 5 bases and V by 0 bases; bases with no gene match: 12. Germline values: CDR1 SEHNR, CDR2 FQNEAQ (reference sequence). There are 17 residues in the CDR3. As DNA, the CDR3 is TGTGCCAGCAGCTTAGCTCGTAGCCACTGGACAGGGAACGAGCAGTACTTC. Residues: CASSLARSHWTGNEQYF. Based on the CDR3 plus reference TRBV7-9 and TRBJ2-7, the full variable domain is DTGVSQNPRHKITKRGQNVTFRCDPISEHNRLYWYRQTLGQGPEFLTYFQNEAQLEKSRLLSDRFSAERPKGSFSTLEIQRTEQGDSAMYLCASSLARSHWTGNEQYFGPGTRLTVT.

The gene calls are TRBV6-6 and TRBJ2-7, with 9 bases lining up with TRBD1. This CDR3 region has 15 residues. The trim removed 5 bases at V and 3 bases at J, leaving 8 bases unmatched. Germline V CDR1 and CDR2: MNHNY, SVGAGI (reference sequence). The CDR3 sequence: CASSQGRDRDYEQYF. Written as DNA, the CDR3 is TGTGCCAGCAGTCAGGGCCGGGACAGGGACTACGAGCAGTACTTC.

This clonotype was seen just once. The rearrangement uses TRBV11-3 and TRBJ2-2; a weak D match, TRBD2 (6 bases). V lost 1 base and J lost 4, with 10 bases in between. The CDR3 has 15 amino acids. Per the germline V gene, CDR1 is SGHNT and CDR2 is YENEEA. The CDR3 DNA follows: TGTGCCAGCAGCTTAGGGAACGGGGGCACCGGGGAGCTGTTTTTT. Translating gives CASSLGNGGTGELFF.

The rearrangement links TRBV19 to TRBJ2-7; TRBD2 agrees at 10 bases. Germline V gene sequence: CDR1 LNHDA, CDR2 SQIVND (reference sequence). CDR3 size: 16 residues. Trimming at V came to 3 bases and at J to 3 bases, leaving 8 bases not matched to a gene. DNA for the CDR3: TGTGCCAGTAGTATCTTGCTAGCGGGAGAGGTCTACGAGCAGTACTTC. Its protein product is CASSILLAGEVYEQYF.

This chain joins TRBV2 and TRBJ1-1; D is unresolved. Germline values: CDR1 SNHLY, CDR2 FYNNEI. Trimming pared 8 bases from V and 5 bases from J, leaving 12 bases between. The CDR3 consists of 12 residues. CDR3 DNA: TGTGCCAGCGGGCGGGCCTTGACTGAAGCTTTCTTT. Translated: CASGRALTEAFF.